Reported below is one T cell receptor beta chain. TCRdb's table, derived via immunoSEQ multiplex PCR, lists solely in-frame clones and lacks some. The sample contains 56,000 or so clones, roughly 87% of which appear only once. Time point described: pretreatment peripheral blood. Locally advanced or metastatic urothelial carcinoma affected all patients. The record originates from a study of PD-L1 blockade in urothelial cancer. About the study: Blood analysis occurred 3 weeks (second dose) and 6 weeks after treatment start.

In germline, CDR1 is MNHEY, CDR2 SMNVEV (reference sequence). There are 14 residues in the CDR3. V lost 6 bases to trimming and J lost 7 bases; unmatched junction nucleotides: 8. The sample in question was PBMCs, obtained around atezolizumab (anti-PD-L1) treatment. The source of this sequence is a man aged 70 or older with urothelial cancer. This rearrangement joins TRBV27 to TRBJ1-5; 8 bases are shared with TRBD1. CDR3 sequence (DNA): TGTGCCAGCAGCCGGACAGGGTGGGGACAGCCCCAGCATTTT. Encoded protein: CASSRTGWGQPQHF.